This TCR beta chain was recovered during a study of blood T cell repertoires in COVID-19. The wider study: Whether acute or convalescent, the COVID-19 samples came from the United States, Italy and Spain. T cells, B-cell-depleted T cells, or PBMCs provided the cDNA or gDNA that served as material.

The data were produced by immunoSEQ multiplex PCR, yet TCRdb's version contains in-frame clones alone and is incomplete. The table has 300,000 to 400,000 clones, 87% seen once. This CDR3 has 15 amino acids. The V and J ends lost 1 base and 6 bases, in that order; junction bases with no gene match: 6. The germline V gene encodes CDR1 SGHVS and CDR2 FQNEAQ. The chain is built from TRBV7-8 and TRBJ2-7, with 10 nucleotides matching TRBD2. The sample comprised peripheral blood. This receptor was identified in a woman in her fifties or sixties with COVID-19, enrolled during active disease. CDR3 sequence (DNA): TGTGCCAGCAGCTTAGGGACTAGCGGCCTTGGCGAGCAGTACTTC. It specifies CASSLGTSGLGEQYF.